This entry is about one T cell receptor (beta chain). The entry originates in a study of blood T cell repertoires in COVID-19. Participants came from roughly 25 US areas, aged about 18 to 95 years. Participants reported their clinical history, and cohort assignment relied on those reports. Trimming took 5 bases from V and 7 from J; bases not matched to a gene: 13. Germline V gene lookup returns CDR1 KGHDR and CDR2 SFDVKD. The CDR3 has 16 residues. Per the original data handling: Amplification from reference gene primers served as the basis for estimated nucleated cell counts. Assay: immunoSEQ multiplex PCR; the TCRdb copy retains only in-frame clones and omits some. The V and J calls and clone size are taken from that table; D and trimming were inferred from the DNA. Altogether 240,000 or so clones are present, just under 90% being singletons, with the ten largest covering around 0.85%.

Sequenced: PBMCs or T cells enriched from blood (not recorded which). This chain links TRBV24-1 with TRBJ2-1, with TRBD2 matching 7 bases. This TCR was recovered from a man between 50 and 59 years old who had been exposed to COVID-19. CDR3 DNA: TGTGCCACCAGTGGGGTAATGGCGGGAGCTGGAAATGAGCAGTTCTTC. As protein: CATSGVMAGAGNEQFF.